The 10 T cell receptor beta chains below were found in one sample sequenced in a study of T cells in Graves' hyperthyroidism and ophthalmopathy. Template material for amplifying TCR beta CDR3 regions consisted of RNA transcripts. The study used the HTBI primer set for a first-round RT-PCR of the TCR CDR3. Via MiXCR, TCRdb re-called the multiplex PCR reads, giving one row per CDR3 protein. The sample contains roughly 710,000 distinct CDR3 sequences, 30% to 40% of which appear only once. The sequencing input was blood. The receptor set was obtained from a woman aged 40 to 50 with Graves' hyperthyroidism.

This clonotype has a count of ten or more. The rearrangement uses TRBV20-1 and TRBJ2-5, with no clear D. V dropped 1 base and J dropped 5 bases, with 11 bases sitting between them. The CDR3 loop spans 13 amino acids. The germline CDR1 and CDR2 sequences are DFQATT and SNEGSKA (reference sequence). CDR3 DNA: TGCAGTGCTAGAGGCCAGCTGGGGGAGACCCAGTACTTC. Its protein is CSARGQLGETQYF.

In its sample, this clonotype was seen many times. The J gene is TRBJ1-5, the V gene TRBV6-5; D possibly corresponds to TRBD1 (5 bases). The V end was cut by 8 bases, the J end by 2 bases, with 10 bases between. Germline loops: CDR1 MNHEY, CDR2 SVGAGI. This CDR3 comprises 13 residues. DNA of the CDR3: TGTGCCAGCGAAAGGGACGGCAATCAGCCCCAGCATTTT. Translated, it gives CASERDGNQPQHF.

In its sample, this clonotype was seen many times. This chain links TRBV7-6 with TRBJ1-6; D uncertain. This CDR3 region has 15 residues. The germline CDR1 and CDR2 sequences are SGHVS and FNYEAQ. With 2 bases removed from V and 7 bases from J, the gap between germline ends came to 12 bases. The CDR3 nucleotides are TGTGCCAGCAGCTTAACTACAGCTAGGAATTCACCCCTCCACTTT. It translates to CASSLTTARNSPLHF.

In this sample, this clonotype turned up a few times. The chain is built from TRBV4-3 and TRBJ2-2, with TRBD1 matching 7 bases. Trimming removed 2 bases from V and 0 bases from J; junction bases left unmatched: 6. The germline V gene encodes CDR1 LGHNA and CDR2 YSLEER. This CDR3 has 17 amino acids. CDR3 in DNA: TGCGCCAGCAGCCAATCCGACAGGGCCGCGAACACCGGGGAGCTGTTTTTT. It encodes CASSQSDRAANTGELFF.

The rearrangement links TRBV25-1 to TRBJ2-7; D is undetermined. The length of the CDR3 is 14 residues. Germline V gene sequence: CDR1 MGHDK, CDR2 SYGVNS. The V end lost 8 bases, the J end lost 1 base, and 15 bases lay between the germline ends. CDR3 sequence (DNA): TGTGCCAGCTTGTCACGGGCGTTATCCTACGAGCAGTACTTC. It encodes CASLSRALSYEQYF.

This clonotype occurred a few times. The rearrangement links TRBV12-3 or TRBV12-4 to TRBJ1-2, with D perhaps matching TRBD1 (5 bases). This CDR3 region has 14 residues. The germline V and J ends were trimmed by 5 bases and 8 bases, with 18 bases remaining between them. The CDR3 here is CASSHRDSRRGYTF. CDR3 coding DNA: TGTGCCAGCAGTCACCGAGACAGCCGCCGGGGCTACACCTTC.

Details on this clonotype: This could be a read error, since a much larger clone is one nucleotide away. This chain connects TRBV7-2 to TRBJ1-2; D not certain. Germline V gives CDR1 SGHTA, CDR2 FQGNSA. The CDR3 spans 13 residues. V lost 1 base to trimming and J lost 7 bases, with 10 bases between them. CDR3 in DNA: TGTGCCAGCAGCTTAGAGGTTGGCGGTGGCTACACCTTC. Its protein is CASSLEVGGGYTF.

This chain uses TRBV7-9 with TRBJ1-1, with 10 positions matching TRBD1. CDR3 length: 15 residues. The trim removed 5 bases at V and 1 base at J, leaving 4 bases unmatched. Germline CDR1 SEHNR, CDR2 FQNEAQ (reference sequence). CDR3 nucleotides: TGTGCCAGCAGCCACCGGGACAGGGGGAACACTGAAGCTTTCTTT. Amino acid sequence: CASSHRDRGNTEAFF.

The CDR3 nucleotides are TGTGCCAGCAGAGACGAAGGTGGTCGCGCCTACGAGCAGTACTTC. Protein sequence: CASRDEGGRAYEQYF. This chain uses TRBV10-3 with TRBJ2-7; D is unclear. The CDR3 is made up of 15 amino acids. The germline V gene encodes CDR1 ENHRY and CDR2 SYGVKD. The ends were cut back, 10 bases at V and 2 bases at J, with 21 bases in the middle.

The V gene is TRBV12-5, the J gene TRBJ1-1; weak D call: TRBD1 (6 bases). The CDR3 is made up of 17 amino acids. The germline V and J ends were trimmed by 3 bases and 1 base, with 18 bases remaining between them. Germline CDR1 is LGHNT and CDR2 is FRNRAP. The CDR3 sequence is CASGFLLKDRQNTEAFF. The CDR3 DNA is TGTGCTAGTGGTTTCCTCCTTAAGGACAGACAGAACACTGAAGCTTTCTTT.